The entry that follows covers one T cell receptor (beta chain) sequence. Its specificity is not known. The data were taken from a study of T cells in Graves' hyperthyroidism and ophthalmopathy. Study-wide points: A model of 13 V-J features distinguished ophthalmopathy from stable hyperthyroidism.

Using RNA transcripts as the source, TCR beta CDR3 regions were amplified. With the HTBI primer set, the TCR CDR3 went through a first round of RT-PCR. TCRdb called the multiplex PCR reads again in MiXCR, with one record for every CDR3 protein. Found here are roughly 740,000 distinct CDR3 sequences, about 15% of them singletons; the top ten hold around 8%. Germline V gene lookup returns CDR1 SGHRS and CDR2 YFSETQ. With V trimmed by 4 bases and J by 3 bases, 14 bases remained unmatched. This CDR3 has 17 amino acids. The chain carries TRBV5-1 and TRBJ2-7, with 9 bases matching TRBD1. Sequencing was carried out using blood. The receptor was derived from a man younger than 30 with Graves' hyperthyroidism. CDR3 sequence: CASSQRNPGQGFYEQYF. The CDR3 bases are TGCGCCAGCAGCCAACGAAACCCGGGACAGGGTTTCTACGAGCAGTACTTC.